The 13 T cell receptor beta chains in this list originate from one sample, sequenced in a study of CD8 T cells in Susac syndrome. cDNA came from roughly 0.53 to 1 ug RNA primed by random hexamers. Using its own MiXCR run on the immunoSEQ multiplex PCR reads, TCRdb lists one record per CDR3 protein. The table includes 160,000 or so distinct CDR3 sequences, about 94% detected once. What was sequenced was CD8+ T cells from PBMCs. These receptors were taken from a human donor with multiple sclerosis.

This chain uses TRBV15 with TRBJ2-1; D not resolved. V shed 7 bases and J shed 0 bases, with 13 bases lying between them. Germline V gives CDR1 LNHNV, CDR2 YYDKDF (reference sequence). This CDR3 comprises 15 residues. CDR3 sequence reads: CATIPVSGSYNEQFF. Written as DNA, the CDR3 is TGTGCCACCATCCCCGTATCGGGCTCCTACAATGAGCAGTTCTTC.

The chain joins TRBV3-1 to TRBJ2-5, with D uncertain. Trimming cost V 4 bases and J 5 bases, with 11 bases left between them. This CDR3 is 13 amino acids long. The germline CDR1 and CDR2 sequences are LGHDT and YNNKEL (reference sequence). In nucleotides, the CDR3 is TGTGCCAGCAGCCGTTTATCCGGGGAGACCCAGTACTTC. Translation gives CASSRLSGETQYF.

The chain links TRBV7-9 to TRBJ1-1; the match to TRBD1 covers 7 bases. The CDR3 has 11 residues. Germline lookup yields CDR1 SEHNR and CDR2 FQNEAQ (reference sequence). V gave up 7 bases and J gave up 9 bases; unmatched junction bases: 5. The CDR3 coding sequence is TGTGCCAGCACCATAGGGGGCCAAGCTTTCTTT. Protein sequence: CASTIGGQAFF.

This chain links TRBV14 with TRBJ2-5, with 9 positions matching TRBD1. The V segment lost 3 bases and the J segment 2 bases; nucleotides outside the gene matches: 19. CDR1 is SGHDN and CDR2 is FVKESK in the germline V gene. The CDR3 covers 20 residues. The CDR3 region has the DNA TGTGCCAGCAGCCACCTCTGGAACGAACAGGGGGCGCGAGGGCAAGAGACCCAGTACTTC. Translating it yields CASSHLWNEQGARGQETQYF.

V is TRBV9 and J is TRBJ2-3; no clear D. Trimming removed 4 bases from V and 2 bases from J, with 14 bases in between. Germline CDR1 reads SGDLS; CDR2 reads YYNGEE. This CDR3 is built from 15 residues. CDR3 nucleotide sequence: TGTGCCAGCAGCCCCAAGGAACAGTACACAGATACGCAGTATTTT. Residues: CASSPKEQYTDTQYF.

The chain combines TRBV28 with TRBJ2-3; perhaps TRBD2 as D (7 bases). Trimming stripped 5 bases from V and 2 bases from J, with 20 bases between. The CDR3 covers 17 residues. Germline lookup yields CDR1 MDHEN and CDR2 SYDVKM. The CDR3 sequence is CASSPLERGANTDTQYF. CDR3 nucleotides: TGTGCCAGCAGTCCGCTGGAACGGGGGGCCAACACAGATACGCAGTATTTT.

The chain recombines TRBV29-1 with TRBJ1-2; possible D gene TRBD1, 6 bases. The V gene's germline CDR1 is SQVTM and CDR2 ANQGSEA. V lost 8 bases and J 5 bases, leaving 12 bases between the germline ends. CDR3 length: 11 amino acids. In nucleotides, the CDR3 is TGCAGCAGCGGGACACTATATGGCTACACCTTC. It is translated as CSSGTLYGYTF.

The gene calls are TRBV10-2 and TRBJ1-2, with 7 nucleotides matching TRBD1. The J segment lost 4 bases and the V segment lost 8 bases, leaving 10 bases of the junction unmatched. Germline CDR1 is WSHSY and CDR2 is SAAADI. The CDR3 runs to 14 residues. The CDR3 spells CASGTGQRSYGYTF. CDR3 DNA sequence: TGCGCCAGCGGAACGGGACAGAGAAGCTATGGCTACACCTTC.

DNA of the CDR3: TGTGCCAGCAGTTTGCGTGGGACAGGGGGCTACGAGCAGTACTTC. Translated: CASSLRGTGGYEQYF. The gene calls are TRBV28 and TRBJ2-7, with 11 bases matching TRBD1. The CDR3 contains 15 residues. Germline-derived CDR1 and CDR2 are MDHEN and SYDVKM. Losses at the gene ends were 3 bases for V and 3 bases for J; bases not matched to a gene: 4.

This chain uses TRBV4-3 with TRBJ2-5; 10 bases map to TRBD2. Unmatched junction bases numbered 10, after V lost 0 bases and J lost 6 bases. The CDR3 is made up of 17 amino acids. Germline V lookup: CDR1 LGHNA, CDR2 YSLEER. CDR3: CASSQDRSGGAFQTQYF. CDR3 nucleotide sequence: TGCGCCAGCAGCCAAGATCGAAGCGGGGGGGCCTTTCAGACCCAGTACTTC.

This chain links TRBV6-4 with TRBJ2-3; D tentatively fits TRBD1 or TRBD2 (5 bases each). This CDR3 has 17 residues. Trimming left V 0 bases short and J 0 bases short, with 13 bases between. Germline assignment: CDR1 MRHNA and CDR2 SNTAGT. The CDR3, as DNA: TGTGCCAGCAGTGACTCCGCTAGTGGGGGTAGCACAGATACGCAGTATTTT. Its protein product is CASSDSASGGSTDTQYF.

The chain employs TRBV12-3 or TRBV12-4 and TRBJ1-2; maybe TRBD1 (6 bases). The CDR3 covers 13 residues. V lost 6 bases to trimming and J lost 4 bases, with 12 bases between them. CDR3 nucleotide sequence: TGTGCCAGCAGCGCGACAGGTAGCTATGGCTACACCTTC. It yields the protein CASSATGSYGYTF.

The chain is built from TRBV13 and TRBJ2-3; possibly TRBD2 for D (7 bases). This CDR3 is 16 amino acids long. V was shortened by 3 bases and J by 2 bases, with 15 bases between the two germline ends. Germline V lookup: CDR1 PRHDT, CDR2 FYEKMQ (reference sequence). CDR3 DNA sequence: TGTGCCAGCAGCTTTCAGGAACGGGGGGCCACAGATACGCAGTATTTT. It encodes CASSFQERGATDTQYF.